One sample yielded the 30 T cell receptor beta chains listed below, sequenced in a study of graft-versus-host responses after intestinal transplantation. TCRdb's table, derived via immunoSEQ multiplex PCR, lists solely in-frame clones and lacks some. The table has 20,000 to 25,000 clones, just over 75% seen once. The graft tissue was processed, and this released both intraepithelial and lamina propria lymphocytes. This sample comprised ileum tissue, obtained 12 days after intestinal transplant. The receptors shown here come from a human patient who received an intestinal transplant, so some T cells may come from the graft donor.

The chain is built from TRBV6-5 and TRBJ1-1, with D perhaps matching TRBD1 (6 bases). Per germline, CDR1 MNHEY and CDR2 SVGAGI. The CDR3 covers 16 residues. Trimming removed 4 bases from V and 4 bases from J, with 19 bases in between. The CDR3 is CASSFGGGWKSTEAFF. In nucleotides, the CDR3 is TGTGCCAGCAGTTTCGGGGGGGGCTGGAAGTCCACTGAAGCTTTCTTT.

J is TRBJ2-7 and V is TRBV4-2; D remains ambiguous. The germline V gene encodes CDR1 LGHNA and CDR2 YNFKEQ. V was shortened by 2 bases and J by 7 bases, with 9 bases between the two germline ends. The CDR3 is made up of 12 amino acids. Here the CDR3 reads CASSQSPAEQYF. CDR3 DNA sequence: TGTGCCAGCAGCCAAAGCCCCGCGGAGCAGTACTTC.

This clone appeared a few times. The chain has TRBV7-6 and TRBJ1-1, with 7 nucleotides matching TRBD1. The CDR3 has 14 residues. Germline CDR1 is SGHVS and CDR2 is FNYEAQ. V lost 5 bases and J lost 2; bases outside the gene matches: 5. The CDR3 is CASSPRGANTEAFF. Here the CDR3 DNA reads TGTGCCAGCAGCCCCAGGGGGGCCAACACTGAAGCTTTCTTT.

The CDR3 loop reads CASSIDLEVVTGELFF. CDR3 in DNA: TGTGCCAGTAGTATAGATCTAGAGGTGGTCACCGGGGAGCTGTTTTTT. This rearrangement joins TRBV19 to TRBJ2-2; D unclear. The CDR3 extends over 16 amino acids. V dropped 0 bases and J dropped 4 bases, with 12 bases sitting between them. Germline-derived CDR1 and CDR2 are LNHDA and SQIVND (reference sequence).

This chain connects TRBV7-8 to TRBJ2-7; D is uncertain. The CDR3 covers 17 residues. Trimming left V 4 bases short and J 1 base short, with 20 bases between. Germline CDR1 reads SGHVS; CDR2 reads FQNEAQ. This CDR3 is CASSSYPPLKRSYEQYF. The CDR3 DNA sequence: TGTGCCAGCAGCTCTTATCCACCCTTGAAACGGTCCTACGAGCAGTACTTC.

V usage is TRBV18 and J usage is TRBJ1-2; D remains unclear. The CDR3 is made up of 15 amino acids. Germline V gives CDR1 KGHSH, CDR2 LQKENI. V was cut by 1 base and J by 4 bases, with 13 bases left in between. The DNA for the CDR3 is TGTGCCAGCTCACCACTTGTAGTAGGAGGCTATGGCTACACCTTC. It codes for CASSPLVVGGYGYTF. The whole variable domain, filled in from reference TRBV18 and TRBJ1-2, reads NAGVMQNPRHLVRRRGQEARLRCSPMKGHSHVYWYRQLPEEGLKFMVYLQKENIIDESGMPKERFSAEFPKEGPSILRIQQVVRGDSAAYFCASSPLVVGGYGYTFGSGTRLTVV.

This clone was detected a few times. The gene calls are TRBV18 and TRBJ2-1; TRBD1 might be the D (6 bases). The CDR3 is 14 amino acids. Germline CDR1 is KGHSH and CDR2 is LQKENI. The V gene lost 3 bases and the J gene lost 5 bases, with 11 bases spanning the gap. CDR3 sequence (DNA): TGTGCCAGCTCACCGCGACAGGCGCACAATGAGCAGTTCTTC. Translating gives CASSPRQAHNEQFF.

This clone occurred once. The chain combines TRBV19 with TRBJ2-5, with TRBD1 matching over 8 bases. The J call is uncertain, as TRBJ2-7 better fits the DNA end. CDR1 and CDR2 from the germline V gene are LNHDA and SQIVND (reference sequence). This CDR3 has 14 residues. This CDR3 is CASSLSQGVYEQYF. CDR3 in DNA: TGTGCCAGTAGTTTGTCACAGGGGGTGTACGAGCAGTACTTC.

This rearrangement joins TRBV7-9 to TRBJ1-5; the D is unclear. The CDR3 contains 11 residues. V was shortened by 5 bases and J by 4 bases, with 3 bases between the two germline ends. The germline V gene encodes CDR1 SEHNR and CDR2 FQNEAQ (reference sequence). CDR3 DNA: TGTGCCAGCAGCCGGAATCAGCCCCAGCATTTT. Protein sequence: CASSRNQPQHF.

This sequence joins TRBV7-3 and TRBJ2-7; 10 bases are shared with TRBD1. The germline V gene encodes CDR1 SGHTA and CDR2 FQGTGA. V gave up 1 base and J gave up 6 bases; unmatched junction bases: 0. The CDR3 has 13 residues. DNA for the CDR3: TGTGCCAGCAGCTTAAGACAGGGGGCCGAGCAGTACTTC. Translating gives CASSLRQGAEQYF.

The rearrangement uses TRBV7-9 and TRBJ1-4; a possible D gene is TRBD1 (5 bases). This CDR3 region has 16 residues. In germline, CDR1 is SEHNR, CDR2 FQNEAQ (reference sequence). V was shortened by 6 bases and J by 4 bases, with 18 bases between the two germline ends. CDR3 DNA sequence: TGTGCCAGCAGTCAATTGGGACTCGACCGTAATGAAAAACTGTTTTTT. It translates to CASSQLGLDRNEKLFF.

The CDR3 bases are TGTGCCAGCTCTCCTAGCGGCTCCTACGAGCAGTACTTC. Protein sequence: CASSPSGSYEQYF. This chain connects TRBV18 to TRBJ2-7; TRBD2 aligns across 7 bases. Germline V gives CDR1 KGHSH, CDR2 LQKENI. J was trimmed by 0 bases and V by 6 bases; bases with no gene match: 2. This CDR3 has 13 residues.

The chain recombines TRBV11-2 with TRBJ2-3; TRBD2 matches 7 bases. Germline loops: CDR1 SGHAT, CDR2 FQNNGV. The J segment lost 10 bases and the V segment lost 4 bases, leaving 2 bases of the junction unmatched. The CDR3 sequence is 11 residues long. The CDR3 reads CASSSGGPQYF. CDR3 sequence (DNA): TGTGCCAGCAGCTCGGGGGGTCCGCAGTATTTT.

V and J are TRBV11-1 and TRBJ2-7; possible D gene TRBD1, 5 bases. V lost 1 base, J lost 5 bases, and 18 bases lay in between. This CDR3 has 16 residues. Germline CDR1 and CDR2: SGHAT and FQDESV (reference sequence). The CDR3 nucleotides are TGTGCCAGCAGCTTAGTACGGTGGCAGGGTTTGGACGAGCAGTACTTC. This gives the protein CASSLVRWQGLDEQYF.

The rearrangement joins TRBV6-1 to TRBJ1-6; D ambiguous. The CDR3 runs 14 residues. Trimming left V 7 bases short and J 10 bases short, with 17 bases between. The germline V gene encodes CDR1 MNHNS and CDR2 SASEGT. As DNA, the CDR3 is TGTGCCAGCATATGGTCGGAGGGTAGCTCACCCCTCCACTTT. This encodes CASIWSEGSSPLHF.

The chain carries TRBV5-1 and TRBJ2-1, with D perhaps matching TRBD2 (7 bases). V lost 0 bases and J 8 bases, leaving 18 bases between the germline ends. The CDR3 length is 16 residues. The germline V gene has CDR1 SGHRS and CDR2 YFSETQ. CDR3: CASSLALWGGGDEQFF. For the CDR3, the DNA is TGCGCCAGCAGCTTGGCCCTGTGGGGGGGCGGGGATGAGCAGTTCTTC.

The CDR3 sequence: CASSSSSYEQYF. The CDR3 DNA reads TGTGCCAGCAGCTCCTCCTCCTACGAGCAGTACTTC. The chain joins TRBV6-5 to TRBJ2-7; no definite D call. Trimming stripped 6 bases from V and 0 bases from J, with 6 bases between. The CDR3 has 12 amino acids. From germline, CDR1 is MNHEY and CDR2 SVGAGI.

This clone was counted only a few times. V gene TRBV20-1 combines with J gene TRBJ1-2; D is unresolved. Germline CDR1 and CDR2: DFQATT and SNEGSKA (reference sequence). Deletions cut 0 bases from V and 7 bases from J, with 6 bases between. The CDR3 spans 11 residues. The CDR3 sequence is CSARDPGGYTF. The DNA of the CDR3 is TGCAGTGCTAGAGATCCCGGTGGCTACACCTTC.

This clone was seen only once. The CDR3 loop is CASSLTGSYGYTF. CDR3 DNA: TGTGCCAGCAGCCTGACAGGCTCCTATGGCTACACCTTC. The chain links TRBV28 to TRBJ1-2, with D possibly TRBD1 on 6 matching bases. This CDR3 is 13 amino acids long. Germline V gives CDR1 MDHEN, CDR2 SYDVKM. Trimming cost V 6 bases and J 4 bases, with 12 bases left between them.

V and J are TRBV9 and TRBJ2-1, with unresolved D. CDR3 length: 16 amino acids. The germline CDR1 and CDR2 sequences are SGDLS and YYNGEE. Trimming pared 4 bases from V and 5 bases from J, leaving 19 bases between. The CDR3 spells CASSTTIGYPHNEQFF. As DNA, the CDR3 is TGTGCCAGCAGCACAACTATCGGCTACCCTCACAATGAGCAGTTCTTC.

This rearrangement joins TRBV5-1 to TRBJ2-1; 10 bases line up with TRBD2. V lost 4 bases to trimming and J lost 0 bases; unmatched junction nucleotides: 7. Germline values: CDR1 SGHRS, CDR2 YFSETQ. This CDR3 region has 17 residues. CDR3: CASSLSGGWSSYNEQFF. The CDR3 DNA reads as TGCGCCAGCAGCCTTAGCGGGGGGTGGAGCTCCTACAATGAGCAGTTCTTC.

This rearrangement joins TRBV7-9 to TRBJ1-2; D gene unclear. This CDR3 contains 14 residues. The germline V gene encodes CDR1 SEHNR and CDR2 FQNEAQ (reference sequence). The V and J ends lost 7 bases and 4 bases respectively, with 16 bases between them. In DNA form, the CDR3 reads TGTGCCAGCACCATGGGAGCTAATTTCTATGGCTACACCTTC. Protein: CASTMGANFYGYTF. Drawing the rest from reference TRBV7-9 and TRBJ1-2, the complete variable domain is DTGVSQNPRHKITKRGQNVTFRCDPISEHNRLYWYRQTLGQGPEFLTYFQNEAQLEKSRLLSDRFSAERPKGSFSTLEIQRTEQGDSAMYLCASTMGANFYGYTFGSGTRLTVV.

The rearrangement uses TRBV4-2 and TRBJ2-2; D perhaps matches TRBD2 (6 bases). V lost 4 bases to trimming and J lost 1 base, with 13 bases between them. The germline V gene encodes CDR1 LGHNA and CDR2 YNFKEQ. The CDR3 is 16 residues long. DNA of the CDR3: TGTGCCAGCAGCCGGCTCCGGGGAGGGAACACCGGGGAGCTGTTTTTT. Translating it yields CASSRLRGGNTGELFF.

This clone came up a few times. The gene calls are TRBV9 and TRBJ2-3; 10 nucleotides agree with TRBD2. Trimming cost V 4 bases and J 1 base; bases outside gene matches: 6. This CDR3 region has 16 residues. CDR1 SGDLS and CDR2 YYNGEE come from the germline V gene. CDR3 DNA: TGTGCCAGCAGCCCCCTAGGGACTAGCGGCACAGATACGCAGTATTTT. Protein sequence: CASSPLGTSGTDTQYF.

The chain joins TRBV11-2 to TRBJ2-1, with 14 bases that match TRBD2. Trimming cost V 5 bases and J 8 bases; bases outside gene matches: 5. Germline CDR1 and CDR2: SGHAT and FQNNGV. CDR3 length: 15 residues. The CDR3 sequence: CASSRQGLAGDEQFF. The CDR3 bases are TGTGCCAGCAGCCGCCAGGGACTAGCGGGAGATGAGCAGTTCTTC.

The chain employs TRBV6-1 and TRBJ1-2; perhaps TRBD1 as D (5 bases). The ends were cut back, 6 bases at V and 7 bases at J, with 18 bases in the middle. This CDR3 has 14 residues. Germline values: CDR1 MNHNS, CDR2 SASEGT. The DNA of the CDR3 is TGTGCCAGCAGACCACTACGACAGTCAGGTGGCTACACCTTC. It yields the protein CASRPLRQSGGYTF.

This clone was seen only a few times. The chain joins TRBV5-4 to TRBJ1-4; 12 bases match TRBD1. J was trimmed by 8 bases and V by 8 bases; bases with no gene match: 10. The germline V gene encodes CDR1 SGHNT and CDR2 YYREEE (reference sequence). This CDR3 region has 15 residues. The chain's CDR3 is CARSPGDRGQEKLFF. CDR3 DNA: TGTGCCAGAAGCCCCGGGGACAGGGGGCAAGAAAAACTGTTTTTT. Filled out from reference TRBV5-4 and TRBJ1-4, the complete variable domain reads ETGVTQSPTHLIKTRGQQVTLRCSSQSGHNTVSWYQQALGQGPQFIFQYYREEENGRGNFPPRFSGLQFPNYSSELNVNALELDDSALYLCARSPGDRGQEKLFFGSGTQLSVL.

This clone showed up just a few times. V and J are TRBV11-3 and TRBJ2-7; 7 nucleotides line up with TRBD2. The CDR3 extends over 16 amino acids. V lost 3 bases, J lost 3 bases, and 11 bases stayed unmatched. Looked up from germline, CDR1 is SGHNT and CDR2 is YENEEA. The CDR3: CASSLASGGSLYEQYF. The CDR3 region has the DNA TGTGCCAGCAGCTTGGCATCGGGGGGATCTCTCTACGAGCAGTACTTC.

The V gene is TRBV10-3, the J gene TRBJ1-4; no firm D call. Per the germline V gene, CDR1 is ENHRY and CDR2 is SYGVKD. Trimming stripped 2 bases from V and 0 bases from J, with 10 bases between. This CDR3 contains 16 residues. The CDR3 loop is CAISEGQYATNEKLFF. In nucleotides, the CDR3 is TGTGCCATCAGTGAGGGCCAGTATGCAACTAATGAAAAACTGTTTTTT.

This clone turned up a few times. The V call is TRBV6-4, the J call TRBJ2-3; D is uncertain. CDR3 size: 14 residues. CDR1 MRHNA and CDR2 SNTAGT come from the germline V gene. Trimming shortened V by 5 bases and J by 4 bases, and 13 bases separated the two germline ends. The CDR3 loop is CASSFEATSDTQYF. CDR3 sequence (DNA): TGTGCCAGCAGTTTCGAGGCGACGTCAGATACGCAGTATTTT.